What follows are 13 T cell receptor beta chains derived from one specimen sequenced in a study of low-dose radiotherapy and immunotherapy resistance in tumors. Gene-specific TRAV and TRBV primers were used for first-strand cDNA, covering alpha and beta chains. With a V-primer adapter and a constant-region primer, TCRs were amplified for about 20 PCR cycles. TCRdb recomputed calls from the reads with MiXCR, one row per CDR3 protein. The table records about 15,000 distinct CDR3 sequences, around three fifths of them present only once. These receptors were collected from a human donor with advanced metastatic prostate, ovarian, gallbladder or colorectal cancer (not recorded which). This table probably holds off-target reads from a library built for another chain.

This clonotype has more than one count but fewer than ten. The gene calls are TRBV11-2 and TRBJ1-1; maybe TRBD1 (6 bases). Trimming took 5 bases from V and 6 from J, leaving 13 bases between them. This CDR3 spans 13 amino acids. CDR1 and CDR2 (germline): SGHAT, FQNNGV. CDR3 coding DNA: TGTGCCAGCAGCCAGAACAGGGCCCCTGAAGCTTTCTTT. Translation: CASSQNRAPEAFF.

The chain joins TRBV5-5 to TRBJ2-3; tentatively, D is TRBD2 (5 bases). CDR3 length: 15 amino acids. From germline, CDR1 is SGHKS and CDR2 YYEKEE (reference sequence). V shed 5 bases and J shed 2 bases, with 15 bases lying between them. Written as DNA, the CDR3 is TGTGCCAGCAGTTCGGACTTGGACCTCACAGATACGCAGTATTTT. Protein: CASSSDLDLTDTQYF.

This chain connects TRBV19 to TRBJ2-1; 8 bases fit TRBD2. This CDR3 comprises 15 residues. Unmatched junction bases numbered 8, after V lost 4 bases and J lost 6 bases. Germline loops: CDR1 LNHDA, CDR2 SQIVND (reference sequence). CDR3 protein: CASSSAAGVSNEQFF. The DNA of the CDR3 is TGTGCCAGTAGTAGTGCAGCGGGAGTGTCCAATGAGCAGTTCTTC.

The V call is TRBV9, the J call TRBJ1-2, with 8 bases fitting TRBD1. V lost 5 bases, J lost 8 bases, and 17 bases stayed unmatched. Germline V gene lookup returns CDR1 SGDLS and CDR2 YYNGEE. The CDR3 loop spans 16 amino acids. CDR3 residues: CASSPNGQGALWGYTF. The CDR3 bases are TGTGCCAGCAGTCCTAATGGTCAGGGGGCCCTTTGGGGCTACACCTTC.

J is TRBJ1-1 and V is TRBV19; TRBD1 might be the D (6 bases). The CDR3 spans 16 residues. The ends were cut back, 5 bases at V and 6 bases at J, with 22 bases in the middle. Germline CDR1 is LNHDA and CDR2 is SQIVND (reference sequence). The CDR3 DNA reads TGTGCCAGTAGTGGAATAAGACAGGCCTTAGGCGCTGAAGCTTTCTTT. Protein: CASSGIRQALGAEAFF.

The chain joins TRBV13 to TRBJ2-7, with TRBD2 identical over 11 bases. This CDR3 spans 17 amino acids. The V and J ends lost 5 bases and 7 bases, in that order; junction bases with no gene match: 16. Germline V gives CDR1 PRHDT, CDR2 FYEKMQ (reference sequence). The CDR3 DNA sequence: TGTGCCAGCAGCCTCCAACTAGCGGGAGAGGTATCTAGGGAGCAGTACTTC. It is translated as CASSLQLAGEVSREQYF.

In its sample, this clonotype was seen a few times. V gene TRBV29-1 combines with J gene TRBJ1-1; D may be TRBD1 (5 bases). This CDR3 spans 11 amino acids. V was shortened by 7 bases and J by 3 bases, with 9 bases between the two germline ends. Germline V gene lookup returns CDR1 SQVTM and CDR2 ANQGSEA. CDR3 in DNA: TGCAGCGGCGTCAGGGACACTGAAGCTTTCTTT. This translates into CSGVRDTEAFF. Looking up the rest from reference TRBV29-1 and TRBJ1-1 gives the full variable domain: SAVISQKPSRDICQRGTSLTIQCQVDSQVTMMFWYRQQPGQSLTLIATANQGSEATYESGFVIDKFPISRPNLTFSTLTVSNMSPEDSSIYLCSGVRDTEAFFGQGTRLTVV.

This clonotype came up once. The rearrangement links TRBV10-1 to TRBJ2-4, with no clear D. Trimming left V 2 bases short and J 8 bases short, with 10 bases between. CDR1 is WNHNN and CDR2 is SYGVQD in the germline V gene (reference sequence). The CDR3 sequence is 13 residues long. The CDR3 loop reads CASSENQRDIQYF. The CDR3 DNA follows: TGCGCCAGCAGTGAGAACCAACGAGACATTCAGTACTTC.

This clonotype was seen only a few times. The chain links TRBV12-3 or TRBV12-4 to TRBJ1-4; D might be TRBD1 (6 bases). V was clipped by 1 base and J by 6 bases, with 9 bases between them. This CDR3 is built from 14 residues. The CDR3 spells CASSLGGAYEKLFF. CDR3 bases: TGTGCCAGCAGTTTAGGGGGGGCATATGAAAAACTGTTTTTT.

The rearrangement joins TRBV29-1 to TRBJ1-1, with TRBD1 matching 7 bases. The ends lost 4 bases at V and 8 bases at J; junction bases unmatched: 16. CDR1 and CDR2 (germline): SQVTM, ANQGSEA. The CDR3 has 15 amino acids. The CDR3 here is CSVVRGGGIHLEAFF. The CDR3 nucleotides read TGCAGCGTTGTGAGAGGGGGCGGGATCCATTTAGAAGCTTTCTTT.

The J gene is TRBJ1-1, the V gene TRBV28; D is perhaps TRBD1 (5 bases). Deletions cut 4 bases from V and 4 bases from J, with 16 bases between. Germline V CDR1 and CDR2: MDHEN, SYDVKM. The CDR3 sequence is 15 residues long. CDR3 DNA: TGTGCCAGCAGTTGGGGGGAGTTGGATAGCACTGAAGCTTTCTTT. Translating it yields CASSWGELDSTEAFF.

The chain joins TRBV7-9 to TRBJ2-2; 7 bases align to TRBD2. The CDR3 totals 18 residues. V lost 5 bases, J lost 2 bases, and 14 bases stayed unmatched. The V gene's germline CDR1 is SEHNR and CDR2 FQNEAQ (reference sequence). CDR3 in DNA: TGTGCCAGCAGCCCGGGTGGATGGCTAGCGGAAAACACCGGGGAGCTGTTTTTT. Its translation: CASSPGGWLAENTGELFF. Supplemented by reference TRBV7-9 and TRBJ2-2, the full variable domain reads DTGVSQNPRHKITKRGQNVTFRCDPISEHNRLYWYRQTLGQGPEFLTYFQNEAQLEKSRLLSDRFSAERPKGSFSTLEIQRTEQGDSAMYLCASSPGGWLAENTGELFFGEGSRLTVL.

The chain employs TRBV5-4 and TRBJ2-7, with D unclear. CDR1 is SGHNT and CDR2 is YYREEE in the germline V gene (reference sequence). The CDR3 runs 13 residues. V lost 0 bases to trimming and J lost 6 bases, with 10 bases between them. The CDR3 DNA follows: TGTGCCAGCAGCTTGGCCGGCGGAGTCGAGCAGTACTTC. Protein: CASSLAGGVEQYF.